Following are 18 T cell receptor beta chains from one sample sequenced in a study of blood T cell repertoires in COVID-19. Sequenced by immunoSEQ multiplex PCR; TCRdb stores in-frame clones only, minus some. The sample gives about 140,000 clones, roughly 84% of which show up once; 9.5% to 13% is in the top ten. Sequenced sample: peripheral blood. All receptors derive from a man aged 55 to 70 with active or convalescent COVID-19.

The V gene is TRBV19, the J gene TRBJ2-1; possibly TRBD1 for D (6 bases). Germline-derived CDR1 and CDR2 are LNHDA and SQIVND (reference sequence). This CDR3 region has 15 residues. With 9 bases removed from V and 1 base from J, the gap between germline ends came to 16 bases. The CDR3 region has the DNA TGTGCCAGCACACGCAGGGGTAGGTCCTACAATGAGCAGTTCTTC. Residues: CASTRRGRSYNEQFF.

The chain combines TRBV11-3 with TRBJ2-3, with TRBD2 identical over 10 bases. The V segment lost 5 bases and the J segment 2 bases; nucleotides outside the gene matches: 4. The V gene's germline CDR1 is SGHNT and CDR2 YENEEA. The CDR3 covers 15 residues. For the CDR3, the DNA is TGTGCCAGCAGCGCACTAGCGGGGTCCACAGATACGCAGTATTTT. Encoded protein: CASSALAGSTDTQYF.

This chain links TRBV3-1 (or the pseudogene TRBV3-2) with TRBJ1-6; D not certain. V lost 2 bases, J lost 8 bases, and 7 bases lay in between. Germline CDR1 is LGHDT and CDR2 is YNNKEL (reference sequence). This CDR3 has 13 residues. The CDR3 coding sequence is TGTGCCAGCAGCCAACTAGAGGATTCACCCCTCCACTTT. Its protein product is CASSQLEDSPLHF.

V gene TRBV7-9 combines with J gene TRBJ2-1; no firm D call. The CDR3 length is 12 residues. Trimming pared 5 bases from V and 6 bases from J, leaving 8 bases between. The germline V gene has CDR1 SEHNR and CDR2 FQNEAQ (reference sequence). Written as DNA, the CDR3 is TGTGCCAGCAGCAAACTACGCAATGAGCAGTTCTTC. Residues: CASSKLRNEQFF.

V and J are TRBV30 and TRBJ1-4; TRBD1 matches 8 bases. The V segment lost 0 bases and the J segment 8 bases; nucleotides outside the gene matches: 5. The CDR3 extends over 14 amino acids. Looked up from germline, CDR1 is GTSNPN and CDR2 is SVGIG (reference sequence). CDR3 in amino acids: CAWSVPAGGEKLFF. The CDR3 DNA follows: TGTGCCTGGAGTGTACCCGCAGGGGGCGAAAAACTGTTTTTT.

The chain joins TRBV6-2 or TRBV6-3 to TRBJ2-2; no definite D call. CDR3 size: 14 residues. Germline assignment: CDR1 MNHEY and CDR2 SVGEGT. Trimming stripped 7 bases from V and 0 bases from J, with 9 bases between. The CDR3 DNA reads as TGTGCCAGCACCCCACCTACGAACACCGGGGAGCTGTTTTTT. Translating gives CASTPPTNTGELFF.

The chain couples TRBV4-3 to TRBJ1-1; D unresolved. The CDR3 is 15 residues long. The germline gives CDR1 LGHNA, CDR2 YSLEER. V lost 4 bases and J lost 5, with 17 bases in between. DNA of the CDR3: TGCGCCAGCAGCCTTTACCGAGGCCCCGAAACTGAAGCTTTCTTT. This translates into CASSLYRGPETEAFF.

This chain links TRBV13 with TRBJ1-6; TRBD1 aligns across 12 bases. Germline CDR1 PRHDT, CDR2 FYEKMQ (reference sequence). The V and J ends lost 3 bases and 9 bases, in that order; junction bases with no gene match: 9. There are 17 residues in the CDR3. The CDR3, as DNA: TGTGCCAGCAGCTTCGGGGGACAGGGGGCGTTGGGTTCACCCCTCCACTTT. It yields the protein CASSFGGQGALGSPLHF.

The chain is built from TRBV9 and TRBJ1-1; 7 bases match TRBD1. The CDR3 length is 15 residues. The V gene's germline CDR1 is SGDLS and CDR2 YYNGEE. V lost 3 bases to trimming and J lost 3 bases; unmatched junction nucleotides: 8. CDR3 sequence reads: CASSAPTGRHTEAFF. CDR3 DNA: TGTGCCAGCAGCGCCCCGACAGGGAGGCACACTGAAGCTTTCTTT. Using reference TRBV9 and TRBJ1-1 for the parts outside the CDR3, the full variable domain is DSGVTQTPKHLITATGQRVTLRCSPRSGDLSVYWYQQSLDQGLQFLIQYYNGEERAKGNILERFSAQQFPDLHSELNLSSLELGDSALYFCASSAPTGRHTEAFFGQGTRLTVV.

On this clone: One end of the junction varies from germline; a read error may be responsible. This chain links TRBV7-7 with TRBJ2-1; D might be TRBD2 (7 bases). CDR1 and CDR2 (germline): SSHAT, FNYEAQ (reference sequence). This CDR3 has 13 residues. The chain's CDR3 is CASSFRGGGEQFF. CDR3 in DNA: TGTGCTAGCAGCTTTAGGGGGGGCGGTGAGCAGTTCTTC.

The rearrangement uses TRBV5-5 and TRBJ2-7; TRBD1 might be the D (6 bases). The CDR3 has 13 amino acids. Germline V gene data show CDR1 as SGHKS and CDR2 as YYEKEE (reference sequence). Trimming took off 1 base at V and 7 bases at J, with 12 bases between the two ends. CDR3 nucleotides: TGTGCCAGCAGCTTGCGGGACATTTGGGAGCAGTACTTC. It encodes CASSLRDIWEQYF.

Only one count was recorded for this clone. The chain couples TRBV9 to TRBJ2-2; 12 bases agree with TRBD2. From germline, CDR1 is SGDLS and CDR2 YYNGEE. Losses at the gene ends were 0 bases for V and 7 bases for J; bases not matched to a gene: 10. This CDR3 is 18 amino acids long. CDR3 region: CASSVAGLAGGPGGELFF. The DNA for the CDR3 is TGTGCCAGCAGCGTAGCTGGTCTAGCGGGGGGGCCCGGCGGGGAGCTGTTTTTT.

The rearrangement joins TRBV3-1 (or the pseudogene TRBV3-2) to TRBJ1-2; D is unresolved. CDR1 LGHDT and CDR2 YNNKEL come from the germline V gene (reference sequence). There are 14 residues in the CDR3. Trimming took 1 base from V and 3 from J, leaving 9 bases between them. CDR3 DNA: TGTGCCAGCAGCCAAGCCGGAGAGTACTATGGCTACACCTTC. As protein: CASSQAGEYYGYTF.

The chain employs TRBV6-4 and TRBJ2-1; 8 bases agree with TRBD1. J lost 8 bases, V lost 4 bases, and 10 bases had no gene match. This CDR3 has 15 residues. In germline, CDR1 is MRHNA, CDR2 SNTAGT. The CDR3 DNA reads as TGTGCCAGCAGTGCCGGGACAGGCCCGTCGGATGAGCAGTTCTTC. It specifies CASSAGTGPSDEQFF.

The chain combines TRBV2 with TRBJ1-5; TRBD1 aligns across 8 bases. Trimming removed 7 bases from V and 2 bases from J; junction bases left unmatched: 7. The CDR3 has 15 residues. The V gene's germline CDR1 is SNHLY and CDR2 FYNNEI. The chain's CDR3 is CASTVRGHGNQPQHF. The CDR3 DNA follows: TGTGCCAGCACTGTCAGGGGGCATGGCAATCAGCCCCAGCATTTT.

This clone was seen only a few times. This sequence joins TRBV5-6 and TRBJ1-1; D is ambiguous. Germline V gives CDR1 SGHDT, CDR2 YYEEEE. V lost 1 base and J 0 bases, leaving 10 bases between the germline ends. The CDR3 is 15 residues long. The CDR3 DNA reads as TGTGCCAGCAGCTTGAACACGTTCATGAACACTGAAGCTTTCTTT. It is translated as CASSLNTFMNTEAFF.

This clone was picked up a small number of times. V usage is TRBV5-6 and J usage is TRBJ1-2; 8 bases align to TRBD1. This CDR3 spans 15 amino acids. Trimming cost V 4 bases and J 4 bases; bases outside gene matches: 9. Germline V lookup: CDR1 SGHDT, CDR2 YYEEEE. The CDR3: CASSTDRGRGYGYTF. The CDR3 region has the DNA TGTGCCAGCAGCACCGACAGGGGTCGAGGCTATGGCTACACCTTC.

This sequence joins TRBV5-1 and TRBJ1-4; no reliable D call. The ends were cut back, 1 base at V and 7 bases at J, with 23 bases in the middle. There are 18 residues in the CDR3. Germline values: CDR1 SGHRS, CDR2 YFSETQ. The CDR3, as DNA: TGCGCCAGCAGCTTGTTTTTTGCAGGTCGAGCAAGTACTGAAAAACTGTTTTTT. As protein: CASSLFFAGRASTEKLFF.